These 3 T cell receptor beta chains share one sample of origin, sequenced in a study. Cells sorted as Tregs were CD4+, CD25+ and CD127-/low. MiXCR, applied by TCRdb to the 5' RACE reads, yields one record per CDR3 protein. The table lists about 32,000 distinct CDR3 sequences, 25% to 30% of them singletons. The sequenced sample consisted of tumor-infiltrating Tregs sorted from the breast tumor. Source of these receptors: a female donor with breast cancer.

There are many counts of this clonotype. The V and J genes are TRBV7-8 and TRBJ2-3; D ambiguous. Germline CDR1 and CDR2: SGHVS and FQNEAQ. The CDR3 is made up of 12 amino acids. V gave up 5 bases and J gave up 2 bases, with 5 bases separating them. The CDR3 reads CASSQFTDTQYF. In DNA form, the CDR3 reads TGTGCCAGCAGCCAATTCACAGATACGCAGTATTTT.

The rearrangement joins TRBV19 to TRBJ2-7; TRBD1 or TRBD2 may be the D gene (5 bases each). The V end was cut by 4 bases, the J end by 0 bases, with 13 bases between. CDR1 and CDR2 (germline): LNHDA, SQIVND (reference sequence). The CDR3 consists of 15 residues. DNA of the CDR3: TGTGCCAGTAGTAGTGGGGACGGATTCTCCTACGAGCAGTACTTC. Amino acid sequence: CASSSGDGFSYEQYF.

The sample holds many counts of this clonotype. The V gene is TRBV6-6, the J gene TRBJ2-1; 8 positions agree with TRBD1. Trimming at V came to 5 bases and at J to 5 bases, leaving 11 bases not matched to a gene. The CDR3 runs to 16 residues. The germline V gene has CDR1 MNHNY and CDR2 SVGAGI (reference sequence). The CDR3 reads CASSDVRGQGHNEQFF. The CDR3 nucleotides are TGTGCCAGCAGTGATGTAAGAGGACAGGGCCACAATGAGCAGTTCTTC.